A selection of T cell receptor beta chains follows, all from one sample in a study of T cell responses to AZD1222 COVID-19 vaccine. Clones were read by immunoSEQ multiplex PCR, and TCRdb kept only the in-frame ones, dropping some. The sample includes some 100,000 clones, more than 75% of them seen just once. The material was peripheral blood, obtained on day 0 of AZD1222 vaccination. These receptors were obtained from an adult in good health. The conserved cysteine and the conserved F or W are not part of the CDR3 here. The order of the fields is clone size, V gene, CDR3 protein. Clone sizes are given selectively: once, few, many, or a class where the clone is expanded.

.,TRBV5-1,ASSPGSSGTPGTQY
.,TRBV28,ASSFSGARETQY
.,TRBV10-3,AIRGTSGREEQF
once,TRBV7-2,ASSSDPGTGGQYSYT
.,TRBV12-3/TRBV12-4,ASSLEPKEWAF
.,TRBV12-3/TRBV12-4,ASRDRDSYEQY
.,TRBV12-3/TRBV12-4,ASRRDLYTEAF
.,TRBV6-1,ASSGRGDGSYNSPLH
few,TRBV2,ASRGGNSGNTIY
.,TRBV5-5,ASSPQFRTSTDTQY
once,TRBV19,ARVTAGVTDTQY
.,TRBV6-4,ASSSGTSVIYEQY
.,TRBV19,ASKGERGPQH
.,TRBV12-3/TRBV12-4,ASAGSGQETQY
.,TRBV5-8,ASSLVTTSGARGQF
once,TRBV20-1,SARTEYGYT
.,TRBV7-3,ASSVGQGEGYT
.,TRBV5-1,ASSPYPTEYGYT